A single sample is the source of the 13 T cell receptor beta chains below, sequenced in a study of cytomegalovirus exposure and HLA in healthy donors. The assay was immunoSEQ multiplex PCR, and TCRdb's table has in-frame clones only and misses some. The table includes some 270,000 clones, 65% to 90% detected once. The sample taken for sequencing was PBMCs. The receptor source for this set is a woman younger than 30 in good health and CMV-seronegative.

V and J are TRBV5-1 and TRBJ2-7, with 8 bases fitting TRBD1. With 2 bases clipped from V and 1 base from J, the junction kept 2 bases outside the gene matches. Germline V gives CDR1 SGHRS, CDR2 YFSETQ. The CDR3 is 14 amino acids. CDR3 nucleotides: TGCGCCAGCAGCTTCCAGGGGGCATCCTACGAGCAGTACTTC. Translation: CASSFQGASYEQYF.

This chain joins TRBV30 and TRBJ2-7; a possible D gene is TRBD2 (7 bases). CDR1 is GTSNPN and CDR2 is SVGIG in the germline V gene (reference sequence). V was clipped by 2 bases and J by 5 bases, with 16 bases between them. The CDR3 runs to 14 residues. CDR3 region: CAWSLGGAGDEQYF. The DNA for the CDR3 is TGTGCCTGGAGTCTAGGGGGGGCCGGGGACGAGCAGTACTTC.

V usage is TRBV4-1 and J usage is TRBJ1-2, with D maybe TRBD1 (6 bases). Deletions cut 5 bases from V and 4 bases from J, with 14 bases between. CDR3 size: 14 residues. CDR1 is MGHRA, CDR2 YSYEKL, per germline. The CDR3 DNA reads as TGCGCCAGCAGCTTTGACAGGAGTGTCTATGGCTACACCTTC. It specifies CASSFDRSVYGYTF.

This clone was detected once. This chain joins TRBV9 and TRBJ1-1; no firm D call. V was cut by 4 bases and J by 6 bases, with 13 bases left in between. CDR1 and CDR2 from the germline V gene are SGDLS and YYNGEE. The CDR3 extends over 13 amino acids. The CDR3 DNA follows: TGTGCCAGCAGCCCGCGAGGGCGGGCTGAAGCTTTCTTT. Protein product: CASSPRGRAEAFF. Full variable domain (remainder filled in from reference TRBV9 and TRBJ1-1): DSGVTQTPKHLITATGQRVTLRCSPRSGDLSVYWYQQSLDQGLQFLIQYYNGEERAKGNILERFSAQQFPDLHSELNLSSLELGDSALYFCASSPRGRAEAFFGQGTRLTVV.

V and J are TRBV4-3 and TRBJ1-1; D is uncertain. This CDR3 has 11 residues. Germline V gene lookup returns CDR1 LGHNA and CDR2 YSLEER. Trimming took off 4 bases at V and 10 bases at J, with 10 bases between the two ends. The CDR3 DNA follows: TGCGCCAGCAGCCTTTCAGGTGGAGCTTTCTTT. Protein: CASSLSGGAFF.

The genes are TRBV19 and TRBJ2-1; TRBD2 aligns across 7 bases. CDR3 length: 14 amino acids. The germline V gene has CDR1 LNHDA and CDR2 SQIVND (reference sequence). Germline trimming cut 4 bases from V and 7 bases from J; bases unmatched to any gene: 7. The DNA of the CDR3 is TGTGCCAGTAGTACCCCGGGACTACTAAATGAGCAGTTCTTC. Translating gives CASSTPGLLNEQFF.

CDR3: CASSPATWTGGYSQPQHF. The CDR3 DNA sequence: TGTGCCAGCAGTCCTGCGACTTGGACAGGGGGCTACAGTCAGCCCCAGCATTTT. The rearrangement joins TRBV28 to TRBJ1-5, with 11 nucleotides matching TRBD1. The CDR3 has 18 amino acids. Germline CDR1 reads MDHEN; CDR2 reads SYDVKM. The V segment lost 5 bases and the J segment 6 bases; nucleotides outside the gene matches: 15.

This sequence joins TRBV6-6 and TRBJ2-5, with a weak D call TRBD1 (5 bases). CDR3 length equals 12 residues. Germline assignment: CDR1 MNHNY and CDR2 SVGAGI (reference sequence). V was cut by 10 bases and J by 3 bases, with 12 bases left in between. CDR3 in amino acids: CATSLGEETQYF. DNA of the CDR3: TGTGCCACCTCCTTAGGGGAAGAGACCCAGTACTTC.

CDR3 sequence (DNA): TGCGCCAGCAGTCTCGGACAGGCACAACTCCGCTCCTACAATGAGCAGTTCTTC. It specifies CASSLGQAQLRSYNEQFF. The gene calls are TRBV4-3 and TRBJ2-1; 7 nucleotides agree with TRBD1. The CDR3 consists of 18 residues. Germline V lookup: CDR1 LGHNA, CDR2 YSLEER. Trimming cost V 6 bases and J 0 bases; bases outside gene matches: 14.

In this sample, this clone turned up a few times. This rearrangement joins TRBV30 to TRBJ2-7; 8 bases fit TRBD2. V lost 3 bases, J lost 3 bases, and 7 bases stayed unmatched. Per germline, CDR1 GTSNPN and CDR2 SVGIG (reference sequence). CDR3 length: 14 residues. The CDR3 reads CAWRVSGSFYEQYF. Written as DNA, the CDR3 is TGTGCCTGGAGGGTAAGCGGGAGTTTCTACGAGCAGTACTTC. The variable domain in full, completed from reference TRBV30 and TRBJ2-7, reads SQTIHQWPATLVQPVGSPLSLECTVEGTSNPNLYWYRQAAGRGLQLLFYSVGIGQISSEVPQNLSASRPQDRQFILSSKKLLLSDSGFYLCAWRVSGSFYEQYFGPGTRLTVT.

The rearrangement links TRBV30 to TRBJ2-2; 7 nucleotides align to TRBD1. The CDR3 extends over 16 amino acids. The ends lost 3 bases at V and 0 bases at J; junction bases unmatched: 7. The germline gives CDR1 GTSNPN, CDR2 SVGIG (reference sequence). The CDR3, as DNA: TGTGCCTGGAGACCCTACAGGGGTACGAACACCGGGGAGCTGTTTTTT. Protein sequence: CAWRPYRGTNTGELFF.

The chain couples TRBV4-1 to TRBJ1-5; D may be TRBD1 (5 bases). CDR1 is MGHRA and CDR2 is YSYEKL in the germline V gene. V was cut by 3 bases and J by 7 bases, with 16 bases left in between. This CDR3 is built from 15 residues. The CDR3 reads CASSHVRTFTQPQHF. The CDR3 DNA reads TGCGCCAGCAGCCACGTCAGGACATTTACACAGCCCCAGCATTTT.

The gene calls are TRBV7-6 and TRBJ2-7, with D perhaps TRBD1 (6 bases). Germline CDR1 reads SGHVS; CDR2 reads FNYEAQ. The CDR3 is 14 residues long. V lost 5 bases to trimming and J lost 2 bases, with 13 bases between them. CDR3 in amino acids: CASSQTRGPYEQYF. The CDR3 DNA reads TGTGCCAGCAGCCAGACCAGGGGTCCCTACGAGCAGTACTTC. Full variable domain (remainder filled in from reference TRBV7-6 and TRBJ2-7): GAGVSQSPRYKVTKRGQDVALRCDPISGHVSLYWYRQALGQGPEFLTYFNYEAQQDKSGLPNDRFSAERPEGSISTLTIQRTEQRDSAMYRCASSQTRGPYEQYFGPGTRLTVT.